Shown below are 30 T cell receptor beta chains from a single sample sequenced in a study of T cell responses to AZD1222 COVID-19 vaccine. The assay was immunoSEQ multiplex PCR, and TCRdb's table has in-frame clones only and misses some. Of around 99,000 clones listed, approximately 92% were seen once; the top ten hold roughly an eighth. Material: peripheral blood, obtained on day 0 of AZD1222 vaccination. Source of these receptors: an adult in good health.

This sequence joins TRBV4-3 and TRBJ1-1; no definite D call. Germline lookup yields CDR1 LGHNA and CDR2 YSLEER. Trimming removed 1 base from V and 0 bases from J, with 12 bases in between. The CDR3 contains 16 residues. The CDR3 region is CASSQVPGIMNTEAFF. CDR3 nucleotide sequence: TGCGCCAGCAGCCAAGTCCCGGGTATTATGAACACTGAAGCTTTCTTT.

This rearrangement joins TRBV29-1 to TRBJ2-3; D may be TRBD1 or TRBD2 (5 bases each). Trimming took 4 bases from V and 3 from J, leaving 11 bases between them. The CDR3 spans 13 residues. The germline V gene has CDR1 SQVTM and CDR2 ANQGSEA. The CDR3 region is CSVGGRNTDTQYF. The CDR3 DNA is TGCAGCGTTGGGGGGAGAAATACAGATACGCAGTATTTT.

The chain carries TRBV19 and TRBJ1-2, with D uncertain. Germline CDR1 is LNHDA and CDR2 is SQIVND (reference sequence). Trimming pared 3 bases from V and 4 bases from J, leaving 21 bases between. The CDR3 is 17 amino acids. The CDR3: CASSILSQVLGGYGYTF. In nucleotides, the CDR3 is TGTGCCAGTAGTATCCTTTCTCAGGTTCTGGGCGGCTATGGCTACACCTTC.

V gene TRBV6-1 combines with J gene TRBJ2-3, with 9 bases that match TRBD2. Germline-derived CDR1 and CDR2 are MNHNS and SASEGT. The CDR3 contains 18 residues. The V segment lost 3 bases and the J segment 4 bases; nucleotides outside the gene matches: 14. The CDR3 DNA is TGTGCCAGCAGTGATATGAGCCTAGCGGGGCGGGTGGCAGATACGCAGTATTTT. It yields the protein CASSDMSLAGRVADTQYF.

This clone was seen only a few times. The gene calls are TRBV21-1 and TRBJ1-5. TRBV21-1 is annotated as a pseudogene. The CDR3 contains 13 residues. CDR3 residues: CASSKGGNQPQHF. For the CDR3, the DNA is TGTGCCAGCAGCAAAGGTGGCAATCAGCCCCAGCATTTT.

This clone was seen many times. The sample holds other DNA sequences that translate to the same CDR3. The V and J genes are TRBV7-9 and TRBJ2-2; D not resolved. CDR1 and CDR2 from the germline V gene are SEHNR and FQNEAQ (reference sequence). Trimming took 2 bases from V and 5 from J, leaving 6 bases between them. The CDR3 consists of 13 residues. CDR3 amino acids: CASSLLGTGELFF. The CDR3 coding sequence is TGTGCCAGCAGCTTATTAGGGACCGGGGAGCTGTTTTTT. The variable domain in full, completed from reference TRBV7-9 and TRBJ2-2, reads DTGVSQNPRHKITKRGQNVTFRCDPISEHNRLYWYRQTLGQGPEFLTYFQNEAQLEKSRLLSDRFSAERPKGSFSTLEIQRTEQGDSAMYLCASSLLGTGELFFGEGSRLTVL.

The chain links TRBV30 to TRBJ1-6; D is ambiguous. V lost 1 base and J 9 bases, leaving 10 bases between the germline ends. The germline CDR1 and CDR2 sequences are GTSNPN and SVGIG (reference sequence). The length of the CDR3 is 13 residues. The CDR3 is CAWSGLRVSPLHF. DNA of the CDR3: TGTGCCTGGAGTGGCTTACGGGTTTCACCCCTCCACTTT.

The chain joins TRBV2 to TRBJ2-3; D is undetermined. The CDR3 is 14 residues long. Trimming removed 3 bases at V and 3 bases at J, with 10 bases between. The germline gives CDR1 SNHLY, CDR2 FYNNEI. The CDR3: CASSDLDTTDTQYF. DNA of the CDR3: TGTGCCAGCAGTGATCTAGATACTACAGATACGCAGTATTTT.

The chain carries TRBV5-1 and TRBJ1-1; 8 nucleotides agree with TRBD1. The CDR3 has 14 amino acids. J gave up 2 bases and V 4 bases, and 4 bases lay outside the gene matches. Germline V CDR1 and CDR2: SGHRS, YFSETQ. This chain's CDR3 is CASSVGQGNTEAFF. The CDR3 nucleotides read TGCGCCAGCAGCGTCGGACAGGGTAACACTGAAGCTTTCTTT.

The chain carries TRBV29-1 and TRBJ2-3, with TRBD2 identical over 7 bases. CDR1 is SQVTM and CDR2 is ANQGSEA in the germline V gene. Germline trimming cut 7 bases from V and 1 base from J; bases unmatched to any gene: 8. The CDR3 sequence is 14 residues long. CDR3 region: CSAGSGDRTDTQYF. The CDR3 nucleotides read TGCAGCGCCGGGAGCGGGGATCGCACAGATACGCAGTATTTT.

In nucleotides, the CDR3 is TGTGCCAGCAGCCTTAAACTAGCGGGGGGAATAGATACGCAGTATTTT. Residues: CASSLKLAGGIDTQYF. The J gene is TRBJ2-3, the V gene TRBV11-2; 12 nucleotides line up with TRBD2. CDR1 is SGHAT and CDR2 is FQNNGV in the germline V gene. The CDR3 runs 16 residues. Trimming cost V 5 bases and J 5 bases; bases outside gene matches: 8.

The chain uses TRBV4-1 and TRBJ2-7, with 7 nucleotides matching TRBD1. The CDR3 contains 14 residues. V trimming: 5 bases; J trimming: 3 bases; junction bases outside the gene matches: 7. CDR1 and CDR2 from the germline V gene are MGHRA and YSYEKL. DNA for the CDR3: TGCGCCAGCAGCACCCCGGGACAGAACTACGAGCAGTACTTC. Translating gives CASSTPGQNYEQYF.

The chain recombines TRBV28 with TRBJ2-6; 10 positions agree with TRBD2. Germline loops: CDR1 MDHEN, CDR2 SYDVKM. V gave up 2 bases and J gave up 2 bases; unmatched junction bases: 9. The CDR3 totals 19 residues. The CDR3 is CASSLMGAGGLPGANVLTF. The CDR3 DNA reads TGTGCCAGCAGTTTAATGGGAGCGGGAGGGCTCCCTGGGGCCAACGTCCTGACTTTC.

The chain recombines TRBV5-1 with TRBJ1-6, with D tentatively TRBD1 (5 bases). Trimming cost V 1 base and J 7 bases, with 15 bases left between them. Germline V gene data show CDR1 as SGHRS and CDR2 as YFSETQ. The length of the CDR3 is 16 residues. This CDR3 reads CASSLNGPGANSPLHF. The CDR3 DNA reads TGCGCCAGCAGCTTGAATGGACCCGGGGCCAATTCACCCCTCCACTTT.

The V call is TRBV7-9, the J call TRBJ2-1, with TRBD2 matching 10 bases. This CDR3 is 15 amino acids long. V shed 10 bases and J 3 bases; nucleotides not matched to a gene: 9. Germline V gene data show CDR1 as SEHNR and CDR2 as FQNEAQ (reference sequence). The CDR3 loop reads CATQGVAGGYNEQFF. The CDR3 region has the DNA TGTGCCACCCAAGGGGTAGCGGGGGGCTACAATGAGCAGTTCTTC.

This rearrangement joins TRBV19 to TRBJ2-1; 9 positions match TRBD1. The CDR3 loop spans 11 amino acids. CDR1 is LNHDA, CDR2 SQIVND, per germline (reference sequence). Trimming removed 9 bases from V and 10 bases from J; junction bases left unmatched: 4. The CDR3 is CASTGGYEQFF. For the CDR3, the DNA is TGTGCCAGCACAGGGGGCTACGAGCAGTTCTTC. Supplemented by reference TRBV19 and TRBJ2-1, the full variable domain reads DGGITQSPKYLFRKEGQNVTLSCEQNLNHDAMYWYRQDPGQGLRLIYYSQIVNDFQKGDIAEGYSVSREKKESFPLTVTSAQKNPTAFYLCASTGGYEQFFGPGTRLTVL.

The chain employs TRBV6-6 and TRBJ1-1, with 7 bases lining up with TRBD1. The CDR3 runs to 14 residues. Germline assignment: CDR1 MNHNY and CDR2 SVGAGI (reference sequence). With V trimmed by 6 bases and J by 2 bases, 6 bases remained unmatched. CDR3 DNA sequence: TGTGCCAGCAGCCGACAGGGCTTCAACACTGAAGCTTTCTTT. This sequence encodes CASSRQGFNTEAFF.

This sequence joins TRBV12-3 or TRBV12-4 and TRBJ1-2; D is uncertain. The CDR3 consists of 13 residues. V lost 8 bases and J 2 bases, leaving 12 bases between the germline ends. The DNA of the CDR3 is TGTGCCAGCTCATATATTGAAAACTATGGCTACACCTTC. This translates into CASSYIENYGYTF.

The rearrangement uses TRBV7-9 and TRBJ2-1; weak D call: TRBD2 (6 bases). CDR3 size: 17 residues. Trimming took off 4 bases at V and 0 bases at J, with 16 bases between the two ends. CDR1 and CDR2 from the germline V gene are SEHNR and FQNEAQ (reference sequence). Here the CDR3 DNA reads TGTGCCAGCAGCTCGAGGGCTCTAGCGACCTCCTACAATGAGCAGTTCTTC. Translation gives CASSSRALATSYNEQFF.

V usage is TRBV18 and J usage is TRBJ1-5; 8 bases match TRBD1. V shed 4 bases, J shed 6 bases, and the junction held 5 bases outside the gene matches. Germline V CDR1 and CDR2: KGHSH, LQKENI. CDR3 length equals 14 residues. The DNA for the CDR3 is TGTGCCAGCTCACTGGGACAGGTCGGTCAGCCCCAGCATTTT. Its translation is CASSLGQVGQPQHF. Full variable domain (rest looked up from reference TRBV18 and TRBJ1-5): NAGVMQNPRHLVRRRGQEARLRCSPMKGHSHVYWYRQLPEEGLKFMVYLQKENIIDESGMPKERFSAEFPKEGPSILRIQQVVRGDSAAYFCASSLGQVGQPQHFGDGTRLSIL.

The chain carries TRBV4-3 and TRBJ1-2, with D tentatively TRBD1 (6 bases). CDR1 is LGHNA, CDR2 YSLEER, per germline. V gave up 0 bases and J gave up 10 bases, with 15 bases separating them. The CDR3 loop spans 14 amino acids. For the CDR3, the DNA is TGCGCCAGCAGCCAAGATTTGGACAGCCTTTTCTACACCTTC. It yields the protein CASSQDLDSLFYTF.

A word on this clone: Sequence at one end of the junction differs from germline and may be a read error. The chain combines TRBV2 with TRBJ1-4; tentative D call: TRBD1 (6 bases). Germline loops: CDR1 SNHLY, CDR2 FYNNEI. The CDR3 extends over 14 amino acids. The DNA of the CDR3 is TGTGCCACCGACAGAGGGACAACTACTGAAAAACTGTTTTTT. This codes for CATDRGTTTEKLFF.

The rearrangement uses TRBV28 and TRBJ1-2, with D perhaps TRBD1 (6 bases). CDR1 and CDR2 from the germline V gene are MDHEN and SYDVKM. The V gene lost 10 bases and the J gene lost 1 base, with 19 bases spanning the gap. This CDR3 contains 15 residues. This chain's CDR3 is CATKFNTGYNYGYTF. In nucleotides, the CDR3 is TGTGCCACCAAGTTTAATACAGGGTATAACTATGGCTACACCTTC.

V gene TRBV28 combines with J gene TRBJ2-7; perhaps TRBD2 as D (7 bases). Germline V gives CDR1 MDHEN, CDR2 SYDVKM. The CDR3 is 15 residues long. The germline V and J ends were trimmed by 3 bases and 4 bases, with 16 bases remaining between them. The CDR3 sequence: CASSFFGGRVYEQYF. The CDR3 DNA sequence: TGTGCCAGCAGTTTCTTCGGGGGGCGCGTTTACGAGCAGTACTTC.

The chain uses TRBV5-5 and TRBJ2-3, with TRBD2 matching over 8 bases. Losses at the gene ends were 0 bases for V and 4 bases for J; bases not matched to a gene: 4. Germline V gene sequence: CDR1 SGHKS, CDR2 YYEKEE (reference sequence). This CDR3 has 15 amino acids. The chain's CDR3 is CASSLVNGGADTQYF. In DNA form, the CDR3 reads TGTGCCAGCAGCTTGGTGAACGGGGGGGCAGATACGCAGTATTTT. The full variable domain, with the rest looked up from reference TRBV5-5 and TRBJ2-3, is DAGVTQSPTHLIKTRGQQVTLRCSPISGHKSVSWYQQVLGQGPQFIFQYYEKEERGRGNFPDRFSARQFPNYSSELNVNALLLGDSALYLCASSLVNGGADTQYFGPGTRLTVL.

The CDR3 sequence: CASSVEAGAEKLFF. CDR3 DNA sequence: TGTGCCAGCAGCGTAGAGGCAGGGGCCGAAAAACTGTTTTTT. J is TRBJ1-4 and V is TRBV9; tentative D call: TRBD1 (6 bases). The germline V and J ends were trimmed by 0 bases and 8 bases, with 11 bases remaining between them. Germline-derived CDR1 and CDR2 are SGDLS and YYNGEE. The CDR3 is 14 residues long.

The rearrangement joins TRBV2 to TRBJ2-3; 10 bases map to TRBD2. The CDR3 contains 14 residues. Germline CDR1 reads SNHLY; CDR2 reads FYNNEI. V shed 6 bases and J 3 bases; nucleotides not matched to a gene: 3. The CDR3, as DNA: TGTGCCAGCAGACTAGCGGGGAGTACAGATACGCAGTATTTT. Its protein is CASRLAGSTDTQYF. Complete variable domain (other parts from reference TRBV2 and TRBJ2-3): EPEVTQTPSHQVTQMGQEVILRCVPISNHLYFYWYRQILGQKVEFLVSFYNNEISEKSEIFDDQFSVERPDGSNFTLKIRSTKLEDSAMYFCASRLAGSTDTQYFGPGTRLTVL.

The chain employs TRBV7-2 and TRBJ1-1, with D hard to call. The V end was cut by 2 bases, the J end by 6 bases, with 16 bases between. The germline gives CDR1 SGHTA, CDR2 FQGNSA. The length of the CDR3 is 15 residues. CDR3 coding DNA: TGTGCCAGCAGCTTAAGGCGGCCCCTCCGGGCTGAAGCTTTCTTT. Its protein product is CASSLRRPLRAEAFF.

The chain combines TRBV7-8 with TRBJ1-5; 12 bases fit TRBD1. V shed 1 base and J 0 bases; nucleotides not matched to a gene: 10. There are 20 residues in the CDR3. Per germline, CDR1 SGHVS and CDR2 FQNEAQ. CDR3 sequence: CASSLGPGRDRGLSNQPQHF. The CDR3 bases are TGTGCCAGCAGCTTAGGGCCGGGACGGGACAGGGGGCTTAGCAATCAGCCCCAGCATTTT.

The CDR3 DNA reads as TGTGCCACCAGCAAATCAAAAGGGTTTAGTCTGAGCAGTGGCTACACCTTC. Amino acid sequence: CATSKSKGFSLSSGYTF. The chain employs TRBV15 and TRBJ1-2; D remains ambiguous. The V and J ends lost 4 bases and 7 bases respectively, with 25 bases between them. CDR1 and CDR2 (germline): LNHNV, YYDKDF (reference sequence). The CDR3 is 17 residues long.